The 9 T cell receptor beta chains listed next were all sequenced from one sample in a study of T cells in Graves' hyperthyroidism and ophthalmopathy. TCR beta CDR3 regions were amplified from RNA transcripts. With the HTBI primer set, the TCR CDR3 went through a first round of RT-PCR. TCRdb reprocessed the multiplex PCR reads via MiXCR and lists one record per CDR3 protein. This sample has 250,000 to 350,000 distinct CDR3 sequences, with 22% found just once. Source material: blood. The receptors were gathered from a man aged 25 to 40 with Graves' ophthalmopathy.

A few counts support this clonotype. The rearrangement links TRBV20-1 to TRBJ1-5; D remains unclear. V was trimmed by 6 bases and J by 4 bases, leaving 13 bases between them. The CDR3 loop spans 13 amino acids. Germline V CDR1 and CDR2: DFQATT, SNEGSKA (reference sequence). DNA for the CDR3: TGCAGTGCGGAAAAGGGTTGGAATCAGCCCCAGCATTTT. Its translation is CSAEKGWNQPQHF.

CDR3: CASSPPSAQLADTQYF. The CDR3 region has the DNA TGTGCCAGCTCACCACCTAGCGCCCAGTTGGCAGATACGCAGTATTTT. The rearrangement links TRBV18 to TRBJ2-3, with D possibly being TRBD2 (5 bases). CDR1 is KGHSH and CDR2 is LQKENI in the germline V gene. Trimming shortened V by 0 bases and J by 4 bases, and 14 bases separated the two germline ends. The CDR3 totals 16 residues. Full variable domain (remainder filled in from reference TRBV18 and TRBJ2-3): NAGVMQNPRHLVRRRGQEARLRCSPMKGHSHVYWYRQLPEEGLKFMVYLQKENIIDESGMPKERFSAEFPKEGPSILRIQQVVRGDSAAYFCASSPPSAQLADTQYFGPGTRLTVL.

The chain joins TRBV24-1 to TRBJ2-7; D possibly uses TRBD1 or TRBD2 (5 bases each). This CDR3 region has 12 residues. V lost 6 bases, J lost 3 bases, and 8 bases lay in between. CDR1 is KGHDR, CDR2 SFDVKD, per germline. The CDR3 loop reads CATSPGSYEQYF. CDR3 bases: TGTGCCACCAGTCCAGGGAGCTACGAGCAGTACTTC.

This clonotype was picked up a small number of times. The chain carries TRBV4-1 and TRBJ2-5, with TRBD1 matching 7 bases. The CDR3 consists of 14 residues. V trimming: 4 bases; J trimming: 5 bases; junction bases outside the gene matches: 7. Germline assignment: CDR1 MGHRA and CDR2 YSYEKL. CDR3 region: CASSRRDSRETQYF. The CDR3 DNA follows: TGCGCCAGCAGCCGACGGGACAGCCGGGAGACCCAGTACTTC.

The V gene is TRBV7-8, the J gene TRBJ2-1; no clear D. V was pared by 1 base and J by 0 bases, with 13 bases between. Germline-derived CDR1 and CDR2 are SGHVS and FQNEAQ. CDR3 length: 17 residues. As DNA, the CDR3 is TGTGCCAGCAGCTTAGAGGCCTGGCGGAGCTCCTACAATGAGCAGTTCTTC. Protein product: CASSLEAWRSSYNEQFF.

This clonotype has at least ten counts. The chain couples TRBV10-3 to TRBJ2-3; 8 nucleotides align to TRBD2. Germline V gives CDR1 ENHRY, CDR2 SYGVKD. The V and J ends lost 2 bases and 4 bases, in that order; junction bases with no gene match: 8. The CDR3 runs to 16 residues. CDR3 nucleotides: TGTGCCATCAGTGAGCCGGGACTAGGGGTCGCAGATACGCAGTATTTT. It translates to CAISEPGLGVADTQYF.

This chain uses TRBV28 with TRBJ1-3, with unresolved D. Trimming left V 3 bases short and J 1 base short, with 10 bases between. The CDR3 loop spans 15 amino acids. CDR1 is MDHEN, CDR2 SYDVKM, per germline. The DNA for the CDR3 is TGTGCCAGCAGTTTTCGAGTTAGGTCTGGAAACACCATATATTTT. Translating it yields CASSFRVRSGNTIYF.

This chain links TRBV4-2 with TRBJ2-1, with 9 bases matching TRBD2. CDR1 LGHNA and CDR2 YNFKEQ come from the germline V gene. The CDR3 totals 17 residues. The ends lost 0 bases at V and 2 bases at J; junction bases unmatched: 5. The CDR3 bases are TGTGCCAGCAGCCAAGAGCAGGCGGGAGGGCCCTACAATGAGCAGTTCTTC. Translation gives CASSQEQAGGPYNEQFF.

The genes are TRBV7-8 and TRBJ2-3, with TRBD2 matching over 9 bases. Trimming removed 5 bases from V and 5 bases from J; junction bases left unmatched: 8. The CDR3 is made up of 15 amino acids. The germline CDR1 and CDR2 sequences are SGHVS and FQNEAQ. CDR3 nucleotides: TGTGCCAGCAGCCAACTAGCGGGCGAGGGAGATACGCAGTATTTT. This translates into CASSQLAGEGDTQYF.